The clone carrying this T cell receptor beta chain was seen only a few times. CDR3 size: 17 residues. The V gene end was trimmed by 0 bases and the J gene end by 4 bases; junction bases not matched to a gene: 12. Germline CDR1 is SGHNT and CDR2 is YYREEE (reference sequence). Treatment here: over 15 received Ad26.COV2.S at low or high dose, single or two shots; about 5 received placebo; per-sample allocation not given. Day 63 following the first vaccine or placebo injection was when the samples were taken. The data stem from a study of Ad26.COV2.S vaccination and SARS-CoV-2 variants. The table came from immunoSEQ multiplex PCR; TCRdb's copy has only in-frame clones and leaves some out. The table shows about 680,000 clones, with approximately 88% occurring only once.

The V call is TRBV5-4, the J call TRBJ1-2; 7 nucleotides align to TRBD1. Sequencing was performed on peripheral blood, taken in a trial of Ad26.COV2.S vaccine versus placebo. The origin of this receptor is a person aged 18 to 65 who received the Ad26.COV2.S COVID-19 vaccine or a placebo. The CDR3 DNA reads TGTGCCAGCAGCTTGGGCCTATCCCGGGCAGGGGGCTATGGCTACACCTTC. Translation gives CASSLGLSRAGGYGYTF.